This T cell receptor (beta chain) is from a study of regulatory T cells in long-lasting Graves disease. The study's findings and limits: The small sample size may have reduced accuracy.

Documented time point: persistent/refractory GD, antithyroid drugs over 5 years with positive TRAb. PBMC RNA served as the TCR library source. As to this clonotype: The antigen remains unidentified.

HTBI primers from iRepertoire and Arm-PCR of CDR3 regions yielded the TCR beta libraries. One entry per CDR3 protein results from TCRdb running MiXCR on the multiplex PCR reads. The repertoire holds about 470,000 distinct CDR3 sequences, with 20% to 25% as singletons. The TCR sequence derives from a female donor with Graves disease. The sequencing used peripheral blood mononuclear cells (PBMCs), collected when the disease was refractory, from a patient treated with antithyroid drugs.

The CDR3 sequence is CASSWEGDGDLGYTF. CDR3 sequence (DNA): TGCGCCAGCAGCTGGGAGGGGGACGGAGACCTCGGCTACACCTTC. V and J are TRBV5-1 and TRBJ1-2; the D gene is possibly TRBD1 (6 bases). CDR1 and CDR2 from the germline V gene are SGHRS and YFSETQ. Trimming cost V 3 bases and J 8 bases, with 20 bases left between them. CDR3 length: 15 amino acids.